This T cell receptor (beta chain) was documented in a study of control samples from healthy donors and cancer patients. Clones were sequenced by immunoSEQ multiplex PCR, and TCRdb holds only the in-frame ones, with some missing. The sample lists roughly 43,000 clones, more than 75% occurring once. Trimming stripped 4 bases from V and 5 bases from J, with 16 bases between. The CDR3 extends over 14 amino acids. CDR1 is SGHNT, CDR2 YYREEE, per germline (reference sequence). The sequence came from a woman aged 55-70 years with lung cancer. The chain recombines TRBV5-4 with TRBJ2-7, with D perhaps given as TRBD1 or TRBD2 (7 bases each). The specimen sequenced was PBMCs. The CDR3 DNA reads TGTGCCAGCAGCGCCAGGGGGGGGGAGAACGAGCAGTACTTC. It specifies CASSARGGENEQYF.